These 3 T cell receptor beta chains originate from one sample sequenced in a study of monozygotic twins with inflammatory bowel disease. TCRdb re-called the 5' RACE reads and shows each CDR3 protein once, DNA omitted. The sample data list some 150,000 distinct CDR3 sequences. Material: blood. The receptors here all came from a human donor with ulcerative colitis or Crohn's disease, or a healthy co-twin of an affected twin (not recorded which).

This rearrangement joins TRBV12-3 or TRBV12-4 to TRBJ1-6; TCRdb's D gene call, TRBD1, goes unchecked for lack of DNA. This CDR3 is 15 amino acids long. The CDR3 spells CASSLGESYNSPLHF.

CDR3 residues: CASSRVWSSPEQYF. The J gene is TRBJ2-7, the V gene TRBV9. Per the germline V gene, CDR1 is SGDLS and CDR2 is YYNGEE. This CDR3 is 14 amino acids long.

The V gene is TRBV6-6, the J gene TRBJ2-5; the TCRdb call, TRBD1, lacks DNA for checking. The CDR3 contains 13 residues. Germline V CDR1 and CDR2: MNHNY, SVGAGI (reference sequence). CDR3 amino acids: CASRGTETASVYF.